This T cell receptor (beta chain) appears in the sequencing data of a study of radiation and T cells in renal cell carcinoma. The table came from immunoSEQ multiplex PCR; TCRdb's copy has only in-frame clones and leaves some out. The sample lists 150,000 or so clones; roughly nine tenths were seen once. Noted time point: baseline pretreatment blood. As for treatment: 15 Gy SBRT to primary tumor, nephrectomy 4 weeks later. From germline, CDR1 is SNHLY and CDR2 FYNNEI. V lost 8 bases and J lost 5; bases outside the gene matches: 16. This CDR3 spans 17 amino acids. The rearrangement links TRBV2 to TRBJ2-5; 11 bases are a match to TRBD2. The receptor was isolated from a woman in her seventies with renal cell carcinoma. This material consisted of blood, taken from a patient whose treatment included radiotherapy and nephrectomy. The DNA of the CDR3 is TGTGCCAGCCGGACCAAACTAGCGGGGGCCCTAGGGGAGACCCAGTACTTC. This gives the protein CASRTKLAGALGETQYF.